This TCR beta chain was sequenced for a study of CDR3 diversity in severe acne. Germline V gene lookup returns CDR1 SEHNR and CDR2 FQNEAQ (reference sequence). Trimming left V 8 bases short and J 2 bases short, with 9 bases between. CDR3 length equals 13 residues. MiXCR was run by TCRdb on the PCR reads, yielding one entry per CDR3 protein. The table lists 100,000 or so distinct CDR3 sequences, 51% of them singletons, with roughly an eighth in the top ten. Sequenced: blood. This receptor was obtained from a male donor with acne. The genes are TRBV7-9 and TRBJ2-2; D gene ambiguous. Here the CDR3 DNA reads TGTGCCAGCGCGGTGCCTAACACCGGGGAGCTGTTTTTT. This gives the protein CASAVPNTGELFF.